Following are 23 T cell receptor beta chains from one sample sequenced in a study of Ad26.COV2.S vaccination and SARS-CoV-2 variants (dated by TCRdb to 2020 to 2022). The method was the immunoSEQ multiplex PCR assay. TCRdb mirrors the immuneACCESS table, restricted to in-frame sequences. Some clones are absent from its copies; in checked studies, under half trace to an unresolved V gene, and the reason for the others is unknown. This sample is represented by some 320,000 clones; around 83% of them were singletons. More than 1.5% of the sample comes from the top ten. The treatment or condition label, as the study defines it: 15 to 20 received Ad26.COV2.S at low or high dose, single or two shots; about five received placebo; per-sample allocation not given. For vaccine and placebo recipients, repertoires were sequenced using samples collected on day 63 after the first injection. This specimen was peripheral blood, taken in a trial of Ad26.COV2.S vaccine versus placebo. The receptors shown here come from a person between 18 and 60 years old who received the Ad26.COV2.S COVID-19 vaccine or a placebo.

The rearrangement joins TRBV4-3 to TRBJ1-3, with a possible D match to TRBD1 (5 bases). V lost 4 bases and J lost 5, with 15 bases in between. This CDR3 comprises 15 residues. CDR1 and CDR2 (germline): LGHNA, YSLEER. The CDR3 DNA reads as TGCGCCAGCAGCCCCGCCCTGGGGCGGAGAAACACCATATATTTT. Translating it yields CASSPALGRRNTIYF.

The rearrangement joins TRBV6-6 to TRBJ2-1; TRBD1 aligns across 10 bases. The CDR3 runs 15 residues. Germline V gene sequence: CDR1 MNHNY, CDR2 SVGAGI (reference sequence). Trimming took 6 bases from V and 9 from J; bases not matched to a gene: 11. The CDR3 nucleotides read TGTGCCAGCAGCCCCTCGGACAGGGGGAGGAGTGAGCAGTTCTTC. As protein: CASSPSDRGRSEQFF.

The chain carries TRBV4-3 and TRBJ2-7; TRBD2 agrees at 7 bases. This CDR3 has 16 residues. V dropped 7 bases and J dropped 3; count of bases not matched to a gene: 15. The germline gives CDR1 LGHNA, CDR2 YSLEER. The CDR3 nucleotides read TGCGCCAGCAACACAAGTGGACTAGAACCTCTCTACGAGCAGTACTTC. Protein: CASNTSGLEPLYEQYF.

The chain employs TRBV3-1 (or the pseudogene TRBV3-2) and TRBJ1-2, with TRBD1 matching over 8 bases. Looked up from germline, CDR1 is LGHDT and CDR2 is YNNKEL (reference sequence). J was trimmed by 4 bases and V by 6 bases; bases with no gene match: 4. The CDR3 sequence is 13 residues long. This chain's CDR3 is CASSLDRVYGYTF. The CDR3 DNA reads TGTGCCAGCAGTCTGGACAGGGTCTATGGCTACACCTTC.

This chain joins TRBV7-9 and TRBJ1-1; D is possibly TRBD1 (5 bases). The V gene lost 5 bases and the J gene lost 10 bases, with 17 bases spanning the gap. The CDR3 runs 13 residues. Germline V CDR1 and CDR2: SEHNR, FQNEAQ (reference sequence). The DNA of the CDR3 is TGTGCCAGCAGCCGTCGGGACGCCGAGGTAGCTTTCTTT. This translates into CASSRRDAEVAFF.

The chain uses TRBV3-1 (or the pseudogene TRBV3-2) and TRBJ1-2; D is possibly TRBD1 (5 bases). V dropped 1 base and J dropped 7 bases, with 13 bases sitting between them. Germline-derived CDR1 and CDR2 are LGHDT and YNNKEL (reference sequence). There are 14 residues in the CDR3. In DNA, the CDR3 is TGTGCCAGCAGCCAAGGAAGAGGGGTTGGTGGCTACACCTTC. As protein: CASSQGRGVGGYTF.

V usage is TRBV14 and J usage is TRBJ1-2; a possible D gene is TRBD1 (5 bases). The germline CDR1 and CDR2 sequences are SGHDN and FVKESK. The CDR3 loop spans 15 amino acids. V lost 0 bases, J lost 4 bases, and 12 bases lay in between. The CDR3 region has the DNA TGTGCCAGCAGCCAAGAGCTCAGGGTCGGCTATGGCTACACCTTC. It specifies CASSQELRVGYGYTF.

The chain is built from TRBV24-1 and TRBJ1-2; 7 bases align to TRBD1. The length of the CDR3 is 14 residues. The V and J ends lost 2 bases and 6 bases, in that order; junction bases with no gene match: 5. Germline values: CDR1 KGHDR, CDR2 SFDVKD. Here the CDR3 reads CATSDSTGVNGYTF. The CDR3 DNA is TGTGCCACCAGTGATTCAACAGGGGTAAATGGCTACACCTTC.

The gene calls are TRBV7-9 and TRBJ2-5, with 11 bases aligning to TRBD2. CDR1 and CDR2 (germline): SEHNR, FQNEAQ (reference sequence). Germline trimming cut 0 bases from V and 1 base from J; bases unmatched to any gene: 4. The CDR3 contains 17 residues. The DNA for the CDR3 is TGTGCCAGCAGCTTAGCTCTAGCGGGGGGCCTCCAAGAGACCCAGTACTTC. Protein product: CASSLALAGGLQETQYF.

The chain links TRBV20-1 to TRBJ1-6, with a possible D match to TRBD1 (5 bases). Deletions cut 3 bases from V and 8 bases from J, with 14 bases between. This CDR3 contains 14 residues. The V gene's germline CDR1 is DFQATT and CDR2 SNEGSKA (reference sequence). CDR3 residues: CSASRGAADSPLHF. The CDR3 region has the DNA TGCAGTGCTAGTAGGGGAGCGGCAGATTCACCCCTCCACTTT.

This sequence joins TRBV18 and TRBJ1-1; D gene uncertain. Germline loops: CDR1 KGHSH, CDR2 LQKENI. The CDR3 runs to 15 residues. Trimming removed 2 bases from V and 0 bases from J, with 10 bases in between. The CDR3 protein is CASSPKTDMNTEAFF. The CDR3 region has the DNA TGTGCCAGCTCACCAAAAACAGACATGAACACTGAAGCTTTCTTT.

The genes are TRBV4-3 and TRBJ2-6; D is perhaps TRBD1 or TRBD2 (5 bases each). Trimming shortened V by 0 bases and J by 0 bases, and 21 bases separated the two germline ends. The germline V gene encodes CDR1 LGHNA and CDR2 YSLEER. CDR3 length: 21 amino acids. CDR3 amino acids: CASSQDWEYGAVHSGANVLTF. The CDR3 nucleotides read TGCGCCAGCAGCCAAGATTGGGAGTATGGGGCAGTCCACTCTGGGGCCAACGTCCTGACTTTC.

This clone appeared a few times. This chain joins TRBV6-2 or TRBV6-3 and TRBJ1-5; TRBD1 might be the D (5 bases). Germline-derived CDR1 and CDR2 are MNHEY and SVGEGT. The V gene lost 0 bases and the J gene lost 6 bases, with 9 bases spanning the gap. CDR3 length: 14 amino acids. The CDR3 reads CASSYSRGTQPQHF. In DNA form, the CDR3 reads TGTGCCAGCAGTTACTCGAGAGGGACTCAGCCCCAGCATTTT.

This chain joins TRBV5-1 and TRBJ2-1, with D perhaps TRBD2 (7 bases). In germline, CDR1 is SGHRS, CDR2 YFSETQ. V was shortened by 4 bases and J by 4 bases, with 18 bases between the two germline ends. The CDR3 extends over 16 amino acids. The CDR3 protein is CASSPLGGGLYNEQFF. As DNA, the CDR3 is TGCGCCAGCAGCCCCCTGGGGGGGGGCCTATACAATGAGCAGTTCTTC.

The chain combines TRBV29-1 with TRBJ1-4; 8 bases align to TRBD1. Germline CDR1 reads SQVTM; CDR2 reads ANQGSEA. Losses at the gene ends were 4 bases for V and 8 bases for J; bases not matched to a gene: 6. CDR3 length equals 13 residues. The CDR3 sequence is CSVVDRGGEKLFF. In nucleotides, the CDR3 is TGCAGCGTTGTCGACAGGGGTGGAGAAAAACTGTTTTTT.

This clone was seen more than once but under ten times. CDR3 nucleotide sequence: TGTGCCAGCAGCTTACATGGACTCACCGGGGAGCTGTTTTTT. Translation gives CASSLHGLTGELFF. This chain connects TRBV7-2 to TRBJ2-2; TRBD2 is a possible D gene (5 bases). This CDR3 contains 14 residues. Trimming pared 2 bases from V and 4 bases from J, leaving 8 bases between. CDR1 is SGHTA, CDR2 FQGNSA, per germline.

V gene TRBV5-1 combines with J gene TRBJ2-5, with D hard to call. The CDR3 length is 15 residues. Trimming cost V 4 bases and J 0 bases, with 13 bases left between them. The germline CDR1 and CDR2 sequences are SGHRS and YFSETQ. The CDR3 reads CASSPTTSYQETQYF. CDR3 sequence (DNA): TGCGCCAGCAGCCCAACCACCTCGTACCAAGAGACCCAGTACTTC.

In its sample, this clone was seen once. This chain links TRBV5-1 with TRBJ1-1, with D possibly being TRBD1 (6 bases). The CDR3 runs to 15 residues. Trimming pared 4 bases from V and 5 bases from J, leaving 18 bases between. The germline CDR1 and CDR2 sequences are SGHRS and YFSETQ. DNA for the CDR3: TGCGCCAGCAGCCCCCGGGACACGGGTGTGACTGAAGCTTTCTTT. Its protein product is CASSPRDTGVTEAFF.

This chain connects TRBV18 to TRBJ2-7; tentatively, D is TRBD1 (5 bases). This CDR3 has 14 residues. CDR1 is KGHSH, CDR2 LQKENI, per germline. Deletions cut 4 bases from V and 2 bases from J, with 12 bases between. The CDR3 DNA reads TGTGCCAGCTCACTAGGGGCCCAAACCTACGAGCAGTACTTC. As protein: CASSLGAQTYEQYF. The variable domain in full, completed from reference TRBV18 and TRBJ2-7, reads NAGVMQNPRHLVRRRGQEARLRCSPMKGHSHVYWYRQLPEEGLKFMVYLQKENIIDESGMPKERFSAEFPKEGPSILRIQQVVRGDSAAYFCASSLGAQTYEQYFGPGTRLTVT.

The genes are TRBV4-1 and TRBJ2-7; TRBD1 aligns across 7 bases. This CDR3 is built from 16 residues. V was pared by 1 base and J by 0 bases, with 6 bases of the junction left unmatched. Germline CDR1 reads MGHRA; CDR2 reads YSYEKL. For the CDR3, the DNA is TGCGCCAGCAGCCAAGCCGGGACAGCCTACTCCTACGAGCAGTACTTC. Amino acids: CASSQAGTAYSYEQYF.

The chain carries TRBV5-1 and TRBJ1-3; no clear D. This CDR3 has 13 residues. Germline V gene data show CDR1 as SGHRS and CDR2 as YFSETQ. V shed 5 bases and J shed 3 bases, with 9 bases lying between them. The CDR3 region has the DNA TGCGCCAGCAGTCAAGACCGTGGAAACACCATATATTTT. Its translation: CASSQDRGNTIYF.

This clone showed up just a few times. The rearrangement joins TRBV5-1 to TRBJ2-1; tentatively, D is TRBD1 (6 bases). This CDR3 is 15 amino acids long. V shed 0 bases and J shed 1 base, with 8 bases lying between them. Germline loops: CDR1 SGHRS, CDR2 YFSETQ. The CDR3 loop is CASSLARGSYNEQFF. CDR3 in DNA: TGCGCCAGCAGCTTGGCCAGGGGTTCCTACAATGAGCAGTTCTTC.

This chain links TRBV9 with TRBJ2-6; either TRBD1 or TRBD2 may supply D (5 bases each). V lost 4 bases and J 2 bases, leaving 25 bases between the germline ends. CDR3 length: 20 residues. Germline CDR1 SGDLS, CDR2 YYNGEE. This CDR3 is CASSPRGVGETSPGANVLTF. CDR3 bases: TGTGCCAGCAGCCCCAGAGGTGTGGGGGAAACCTCCCCTGGGGCCAACGTCCTGACTTTC.